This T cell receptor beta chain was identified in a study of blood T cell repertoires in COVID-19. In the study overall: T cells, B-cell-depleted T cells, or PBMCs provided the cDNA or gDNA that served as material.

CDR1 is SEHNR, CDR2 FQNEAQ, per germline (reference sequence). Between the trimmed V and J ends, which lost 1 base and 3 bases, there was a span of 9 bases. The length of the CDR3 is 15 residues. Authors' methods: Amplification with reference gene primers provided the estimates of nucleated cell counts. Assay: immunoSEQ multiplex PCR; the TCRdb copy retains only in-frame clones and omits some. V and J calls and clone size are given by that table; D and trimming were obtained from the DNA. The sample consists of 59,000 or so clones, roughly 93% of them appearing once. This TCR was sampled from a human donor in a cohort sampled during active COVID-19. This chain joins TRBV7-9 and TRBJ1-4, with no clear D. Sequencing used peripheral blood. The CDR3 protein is CASSLVQLSNEKLFF. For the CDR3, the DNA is TGTGCCAGCAGCTTAGTACAGCTATCTAATGAAAAACTGTTTTTT. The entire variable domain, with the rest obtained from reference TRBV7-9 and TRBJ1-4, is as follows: DTGVSQNPRHKITKRGQNVTFRCDPISEHNRLYWYRQTLGQGPEFLTYFQNEAQLEKSRLLSDRFSAERPKGSFSTLEIQRTEQGDSAMYLCASSLVQLSNEKLFFGSGTQLSVL.